The 8 T cell receptor beta chains in this list originate from one sample, sequenced in a study of CD8+CD57+ T cells in acquired aplastic anemia. TCR beta VDJ and CDR3 were profiled, and genomic DNA was the template. Using its own MiXCR run on the reads, TCRdb lists one record per CDR3 protein. The repertoire holds 180,000 or so distinct CDR3 sequences, with around half as singletons. Sequencing involved patients with CD8+CD57+ cell expansion previously shown by flow cytometry. The sequenced sample was sorted CD4+, CD8+, or CD8+CD57+ T cells (not recorded which) from PBMCs. These receptors were obtained from a human donor with aplastic anemia.

This clonotype occurred a few times. The rearrangement joins TRBV4-1 to TRBJ2-3; 7 bases match TRBD2. Looked up from germline, CDR1 is MGHRA and CDR2 is YSYEKL. J gave up 14 bases and V 3 bases, and 11 bases lay outside the gene matches. This CDR3 has 13 amino acids. CDR3 amino acids: CASSHPRTSSTYF. The CDR3 DNA reads as TGCGCCAGCAGCCACCCAAGGACTAGTAGCACGTATTTT.

In this sample, this clonotype turned up a few times. V is TRBV2 and J is TRBJ2-7; the match to TRBD1 covers 9 bases. J was trimmed by 5 bases and V by 6 bases; bases with no gene match: 14. This CDR3 contains 16 residues. CDR1 SNHLY and CDR2 FYNNEI come from the germline V gene. The CDR3 DNA sequence: TGTGCCAGCAGAAGGGACAGGGCCCCTTTTTCGGACGAGCAGTACTTC. This encodes CASRRDRAPFSDEQYF.

As regards this clonotype: Relative to the germline gene, one junction end is altered; a read error may explain this. The V and J genes are TRBV14 and TRBJ2-4; TRBD1 is a possible D gene (5 bases). Germline V gene sequence: CDR1 SGHDN, CDR2 FVKESK. CDR3 length equals 12 residues. In DNA form, the CDR3 reads TGTGCCAGCAGCCAAGCCCACTGGACAAAGGACTTC. Protein product: CASSQAHWTKDF.

This clonotype was detected a few times. V gene TRBV10-3 combines with J gene TRBJ1-1; possible D gene TRBD1, 5 bases. This CDR3 spans 13 amino acids. CDR1 is ENHRY, CDR2 SYGVKD, per germline. Trimming cost V 3 bases and J 11 bases, with 16 bases left between them. The CDR3 loop reads CAISELFGTVAFF. Written as DNA, the CDR3 is TGTGCCATCAGTGAACTTTTTGGGACGGTGGCTTTCTTT.

The chain is built from TRBV7-2 and TRBJ1-2, with 9 bases identical to TRBD1. This CDR3 is 14 amino acids long. The J segment lost 8 bases and the V segment lost 5 bases, leaving 9 bases of the junction unmatched. Per germline, CDR1 SGHTA and CDR2 FQGNSA. The chain's CDR3 is CASSPGTGRLGYTF. Here the CDR3 DNA reads TGTGCCAGCAGCCCTGGGACAGGGCGGTTAGGCTACACCTTC.

This clonotype is categorized as medium-sized. The chain couples TRBV25-1 to TRBJ2-7; 9 bases fit TRBD1. The length of the CDR3 is 15 residues. J was trimmed by 3 bases and V by 4 bases; bases with no gene match: 7. The germline V gene encodes CDR1 MGHDK and CDR2 SYGVNS. As DNA, the CDR3 is TGTGCCAGCAGTGTATCCCTGGGACAGGGCTACGAGCAGTACTTC. This sequence encodes CASSVSLGQGYEQYF.

In its sample, this clonotype was seen many times. V usage is TRBV5-1 and J usage is TRBJ2-5; unclear D gene. V was trimmed by 4 bases and J by 2 bases, leaving 6 bases between them. Germline CDR1 is SGHRS and CDR2 is YFSETQ. The CDR3 contains 12 residues. Here the CDR3 DNA reads TGCGCCAGCAGCCGTACTCAAGAGACCCAGTACTTC. Protein product: CASSRTQETQYF.

The J gene is TRBJ1-2, the V gene TRBV7-2, with 9 bases that match TRBD1. V dropped 5 bases and J dropped 7; count of bases not matched to a gene: 5. The CDR3 extends over 13 amino acids. The germline gives CDR1 SGHTA, CDR2 FQGNSA. CDR3 DNA sequence: TGTGCCAGCAGCCGTACAGGGGGCCTTGGCTACACCTTC. It is translated as CASSRTGGLGYTF.